Listed here are 31 T cell receptor beta chains from one sample, sequenced in a study of cytomegalovirus exposure and HLA in healthy donors. TCRdb's copy holds only in-frame clones and misses some; the assay was immunoSEQ multiplex PCR. The data contain some 130,000 clones, nearly 90% of them singletons. The sample comprised PBMCs. All receptors come from a woman aged 18 to 35 in good health and CMV-seronegative.

This rearrangement joins TRBV6-5 to TRBJ1-1; no firm D call. CDR3 length: 13 residues. The V gene's germline CDR1 is MNHEY and CDR2 SVGAGI. Trimming took 6 bases from V and 7 from J, leaving 15 bases between them. CDR3 nucleotide sequence: TGTGCCAGCAGCGACGTAGCCGGATTTGAAGCTTTCTTT. It codes for CASSDVAGFEAFF.

The gene calls are TRBV28 and TRBJ1-2; 8 nucleotides agree with TRBD1. The CDR3 loop spans 18 amino acids. Germline assignment: CDR1 MDHEN and CDR2 SYDVKM. Germline trimming cut 1 base from V and 2 bases from J; bases unmatched to any gene: 12. CDR3 loop: CASSLFGVGQGANYGYTF. In DNA, the CDR3 is TGTGCCAGCAGTTTATTTGGAGTGGGTCAGGGGGCCAACTATGGCTACACCTTC.

The genes are TRBV6-1 and TRBJ1-3, with a tentative D call TRBD1 (5 bases). Deletions cut 2 bases from V and 2 bases from J, with 22 bases between. Germline V gene lookup returns CDR1 MNHNS and CDR2 SASEGT. This CDR3 has 19 residues. The CDR3 protein is CASSERFLFLGLPGNTIYF. The CDR3 nucleotides are TGTGCCAGCAGTGAAAGATTTTTGTTTTTGGGGCTGCCTGGAAACACCATATATTTT.

The chain recombines TRBV7-9 with TRBJ2-7; 7 bases agree with TRBD1. CDR3 length: 14 residues. V was clipped by 3 bases and J by 1 base; unmatched bases: 3. Germline lookup yields CDR1 SEHNR and CDR2 FQNEAQ (reference sequence). The CDR3, as DNA: TGTGCCAGCAGCTTTGGACAGGTTTCCTACGAGCAGTACTTC. It is translated as CASSFGQVSYEQYF.

The rearrangement joins TRBV7-8 to TRBJ1-2; 7 bases are shared with TRBD1. Per germline, CDR1 SGHVS and CDR2 FQNEAQ. V lost 5 bases to trimming and J lost 5 bases; unmatched junction nucleotides: 11. There are 15 residues in the CDR3. In DNA form, the CDR3 reads TGTGCCAGCAGCAAAAGGACGGCAGGGGGTTATGGCTACACCTTC. It specifies CASSKRTAGGYGYTF.

The V and J genes are TRBV6-5 and TRBJ1-2, with 9 nucleotides matching TRBD1. The CDR3 loop spans 14 amino acids. The germline V gene has CDR1 MNHEY and CDR2 SVGAGI. V dropped 8 bases and J dropped 4; count of bases not matched to a gene: 8. DNA of the CDR3: TGTGCCAGCGCCTGGGGGACAGGGACCTATGGCTACACCTTC. Its protein product is CASAWGTGTYGYTF.

The chain is built from TRBV5-1 and TRBJ1-6, with unresolved D. Trimming pared 2 bases from V and 10 bases from J, leaving 16 bases between. Germline lookup yields CDR1 SGHRS and CDR2 YFSETQ. CDR3 length: 15 residues. CDR3 amino acids: CASSFSEDGRSPLHF. As DNA, the CDR3 is TGCGCCAGCAGCTTCAGCGAAGACGGGAGGTCACCCCTCCACTTT.

The genes are TRBV5-6 and TRBJ2-5, with 13 bases matching TRBD2. This CDR3 comprises 16 residues. CDR1 is SGHDT, CDR2 YYEEEE, per germline. V gave up 4 bases and J gave up 5 bases; unmatched junction bases: 8. The CDR3 sequence: CASSRGLAGEFETQYF. The CDR3 DNA reads as TGTGCCAGCAGCCGAGGACTAGCGGGGGAGTTTGAGACCCAGTACTTC.

The chain is built from TRBV18 and TRBJ1-2, with a possible D match to TRBD1 (5 bases). The CDR3 runs to 15 residues. From germline, CDR1 is KGHSH and CDR2 LQKENI. V lost 2 bases to trimming and J lost 4 bases, with 14 bases between them. CDR3 region: CASSPGSGAPYGYTF. The CDR3 coding sequence is TGTGCCAGCTCACCAGGAAGCGGGGCACCCTATGGCTACACCTTC.

The chain joins TRBV6-5 to TRBJ2-5, with TRBD1 matching 8 bases. Germline V CDR1 and CDR2: MNHEY, SVGAGI. The length of the CDR3 is 14 residues. Trimming took 4 bases from V and 2 from J; bases not matched to a gene: 3. CDR3 sequence (DNA): TGTGCCAGCAGTTTACGGACAGGGCAAGAGACCCAGTACTTC. Translated: CASSLRTGQETQYF.

The chain employs TRBV11-2 and TRBJ2-2; 8 positions agree with TRBD1. After removal of 5 bases from V and 7 bases from J, the junction contained 12 bases not matched to a gene. Germline CDR1 and CDR2: SGHAT and FQNNGV. The CDR3 runs 16 residues. In DNA, the CDR3 is TGTGCCAGCAGCCAAAAAGGACAGGGTGGTGGCGGGGAGCTGTTTTTT. Amino acid sequence: CASSQKGQGGGGELFF.

The genes are TRBV19 and TRBJ1-1; tentatively, D is TRBD1 (6 bases). CDR3 length: 15 amino acids. In germline, CDR1 is LNHDA, CDR2 SQIVND (reference sequence). V lost 8 bases to trimming and J lost 0 bases, with 16 bases between them. CDR3 loop: CASLDRTIMNTEAFF. The DNA of the CDR3 is TGTGCCAGTTTAGACAGGACAATCATGAACACTGAAGCTTTCTTT.

The genes are TRBV11-1 and TRBJ2-7; 8 bases fit TRBD1. Germline CDR1 reads SGHAT; CDR2 reads FQDESV (reference sequence). The V segment lost 4 bases and the J segment 5 bases; nucleotides outside the gene matches: 7. There are 14 residues in the CDR3. Here the CDR3 reads CASSSSGTGHEQYF. The CDR3 nucleotides read TGTGCCAGCAGCTCCTCTGGGACAGGCCACGAGCAGTACTTC.

The rearrangement joins TRBV2 to TRBJ2-5, with 11 bases that match TRBD2. The CDR3 length is 19 residues. The germline V gene encodes CDR1 SNHLY and CDR2 FYNNEI. V lost 5 bases and J lost 1; bases outside the gene matches: 15. CDR3 protein: CASSRLGLAGGRIQETQYF. The CDR3 DNA follows: TGTGCCAGCAGTAGGTTGGGGCTAGCGGGGGGAAGAATCCAAGAGACCCAGTACTTC.

The rearrangement links TRBV5-1 to TRBJ1-1; D unclear. The CDR3 runs to 14 residues. V was shortened by 0 bases and J by 2 bases, with 8 bases between the two germline ends. Germline lookup yields CDR1 SGHRS and CDR2 YFSETQ. The CDR3 protein is CASSLGGFNTEAFF. CDR3 nucleotide sequence: TGCGCCAGCAGCTTGGGAGGGTTTAACACTGAAGCTTTCTTT.

The chain carries TRBV5-1 and TRBJ2-7; the D gene is possibly TRBD1 (6 bases). The V end lost 4 bases, the J end lost 0 bases, and 11 bases lay between the germline ends. CDR1 is SGHRS and CDR2 is YFSETQ in the germline V gene. This CDR3 contains 14 residues. CDR3 DNA: TGCGCCAGCAGCGAAAGGACAGCCTCCTACGAGCAGTACTTC. This codes for CASSERTASYEQYF.

V is TRBV27 and J is TRBJ1-5; the D gene is possibly TRBD1 (5 bases). The V end was cut by 0 bases, the J end by 1 base, with 10 bases between. The germline V gene has CDR1 MNHEY and CDR2 SMNVEV (reference sequence). The CDR3 covers 16 residues. CDR3 amino acids: CASSLSAGMSNQPQHF. The DNA of the CDR3 is TGTGCCAGCAGTTTATCGGCAGGGATGAGCAATCAGCCCCAGCATTTT.

The CDR3 region is CASSSPGVGYEQYF. The CDR3 DNA reads TGTGCCAGCAGCTCCCCGGGAGTGGGGTACGAGCAGTACTTC. J is TRBJ2-7 and V is TRBV5-4, with TRBD2 as a possible D gene (6 bases). Looked up from germline, CDR1 is SGHNT and CDR2 is YYREEE (reference sequence). The CDR3 totals 14 residues. Trimming pared 3 bases from V and 4 bases from J, leaving 14 bases between.

The V and J genes are TRBV7-2 and TRBJ2-3; D is ambiguous. This CDR3 spans 14 amino acids. Trimming shortened V by 1 base and J by 4 bases, and 9 bases separated the two germline ends. Germline CDR1 is SGHTA and CDR2 is FQGNSA. Here the CDR3 reads CASSLERVSDTQYF. The CDR3 DNA sequence: TGTGCCAGCAGCTTAGAACGCGTTTCAGATACGCAGTATTTT.

On this clone: The junction departs from the called germline gene at one end, perhaps through a read error. The rearrangement uses TRBV6-1 and TRBJ1-4; D is unresolved. Germline V lookup: CDR1 MNHNS, CDR2 SASEGT. This CDR3 has 12 residues. The CDR3 region has the DNA TGTGCCAGCAGCGCGGAGGGTTTGAGATGGATTTTT. This gives the protein CASSAEGLRWIF.

The chain combines TRBV5-1 with TRBJ2-7, with a possible D match to TRBD2 (6 bases). Trimming removed 4 bases from V and 2 bases from J, with 16 bases in between. Germline-derived CDR1 and CDR2 are SGHRS and YFSETQ. The CDR3 covers 15 residues. The CDR3, as DNA: TGCGCCAGCAGCCGGGCCTGGGGAGGAACCTACGAGCAGTACTTC. This sequence encodes CASSRAWGGTYEQYF.

This chain joins TRBV4-1 and TRBJ1-5; D uncertain. V lost 1 base and J lost 6, with 10 bases in between. Germline CDR1 and CDR2: MGHRA and YSYEKL. The CDR3 has 14 amino acids. CDR3 sequence (DNA): TGCGCCAGCAGCCAAGCACTGGTGCCTCAGCCCCAGCATTTT. Translation: CASSQALVPQPQHF.

V is TRBV4-1 and J is TRBJ2-7; 13 nucleotides align to TRBD2. This CDR3 comprises 16 residues. CDR1 and CDR2 (germline): MGHRA, YSYEKL. With 1 base clipped from V and 5 bases from J, the junction kept 5 bases outside the gene matches. This CDR3 is CASSQGTSGGFNEQYF. The DNA of the CDR3 is TGCGCCAGCAGCCAAGGGACTAGCGGGGGTTTTAACGAGCAGTACTTC.

CDR3 sequence: CASSESAYTYEQYF. The CDR3 coding sequence is TGTGCCAGCAGTGAAAGCGCGTATACCTACGAGCAGTACTTC. The J gene is TRBJ2-7, the V gene TRBV2; no definite D call. The CDR3 extends over 14 amino acids. Germline CDR1 and CDR2: SNHLY and FYNNEI. Trimming took off 2 bases at V and 2 bases at J, with 10 bases between the two ends.

The chain joins TRBV6-5 to TRBJ1-2; TRBD1 matches 8 bases. Germline V lookup: CDR1 MNHEY, CDR2 SVGAGI. The CDR3 loop spans 13 amino acids. Germline trimming cut 5 bases from V and 4 bases from J; bases unmatched to any gene: 3. The CDR3 loop reads CASSEGQGYGYTF. DNA of the CDR3: TGTGCCAGCAGTGAAGGACAGGGCTATGGCTACACCTTC.

V gene TRBV7-9 combines with J gene TRBJ1-4, with a weak D call TRBD1 (6 bases). This CDR3 comprises 14 residues. CDR1 and CDR2 from the germline V gene are SEHNR and FQNEAQ (reference sequence). V lost 5 bases, J lost 7 bases, and 14 bases lay in between. The CDR3 spells CASSQSGGREKLFF. The DNA for the CDR3 is TGTGCCAGCAGCCAGAGCGGGGGCCGTGAAAAACTGTTTTTT. Supplemented by reference TRBV7-9 and TRBJ1-4, the full variable domain reads DTGVSQNPRHKITKRGQNVTFRCDPISEHNRLYWYRQTLGQGPEFLTYFQNEAQLEKSRLLSDRFSAERPKGSFSTLEIQRTEQGDSAMYLCASSQSGGREKLFFGSGTQLSVL.

The rearrangement joins TRBV7-8 to TRBJ2-3; no clear D gene. The CDR3 has 14 residues. Germline CDR1 is SGHVS and CDR2 is FQNEAQ. Between the trimmed V and J ends, which lost 1 base and 2 bases, there was a span of 7 bases. Here the CDR3 reads CASSLVPFTDTQYF. CDR3 sequence (DNA): TGTGCCAGCAGCTTAGTCCCCTTCACAGATACGCAGTATTTT. Complete variable domain (other parts from reference TRBV7-8 and TRBJ2-3): GAGVSQSPRYKVAKRGQDVALRCDPISGHVSLFWYQQALGQGPEFLTYFQNEAQLDKSGLPSDRFFAERPEGSVSTLKIQRTQQEDSAVYLCASSLVPFTDTQYFGPGTRLTVL.

The gene calls are TRBV11-2 and TRBJ2-3, with a possible D match to TRBD2 (5 bases). This CDR3 contains 16 residues. V lost 3 bases and J lost 0, with 13 bases in between. The germline V gene encodes CDR1 SGHAT and CDR2 FQNNGV. CDR3: CASSFRGRPSTDTQYF. The CDR3 coding sequence is TGTGCCAGCAGCTTTAGAGGGCGGCCTAGCACAGATACGCAGTATTTT.

The chain carries TRBV4-1 and TRBJ1-1, with TRBD1 identical over 7 bases. The germline V gene encodes CDR1 MGHRA and CDR2 YSYEKL. The CDR3 is 16 residues long. The V segment lost 1 base and the J segment 3 bases; nucleotides outside the gene matches: 8. The CDR3 here is CASSQARRGKDTEAFF. The CDR3 DNA sequence: TGCGCCAGCAGCCAAGCTCGCAGGGGGAAGGACACTGAAGCTTTCTTT.

The rearrangement joins TRBV19 to TRBJ1-5, with unresolved D. Germline V gives CDR1 LNHDA, CDR2 SQIVND (reference sequence). The CDR3 consists of 13 residues. Trimming removed 5 bases at V and 0 bases at J, with 5 bases between. CDR3 DNA: TGTGCCAGTAGTCCTACTAGCAATCAGCCCCAGCATTTT. Its translation is CASSPTSNQPQHF.

This clone was counted a few times. J is TRBJ1-2 and V is TRBV5-4; D gene uncertain. The V gene lost 2 bases and the J gene lost 2 bases, with 10 bases spanning the gap. CDR1 and CDR2 (germline): SGHNT, YYREEE (reference sequence). CDR3 length: 14 amino acids. The DNA for the CDR3 is TGTGCCAGCAGCTTACCAGGATCAAACTATGGCTACACCTTC. It encodes CASSLPGSNYGYTF.